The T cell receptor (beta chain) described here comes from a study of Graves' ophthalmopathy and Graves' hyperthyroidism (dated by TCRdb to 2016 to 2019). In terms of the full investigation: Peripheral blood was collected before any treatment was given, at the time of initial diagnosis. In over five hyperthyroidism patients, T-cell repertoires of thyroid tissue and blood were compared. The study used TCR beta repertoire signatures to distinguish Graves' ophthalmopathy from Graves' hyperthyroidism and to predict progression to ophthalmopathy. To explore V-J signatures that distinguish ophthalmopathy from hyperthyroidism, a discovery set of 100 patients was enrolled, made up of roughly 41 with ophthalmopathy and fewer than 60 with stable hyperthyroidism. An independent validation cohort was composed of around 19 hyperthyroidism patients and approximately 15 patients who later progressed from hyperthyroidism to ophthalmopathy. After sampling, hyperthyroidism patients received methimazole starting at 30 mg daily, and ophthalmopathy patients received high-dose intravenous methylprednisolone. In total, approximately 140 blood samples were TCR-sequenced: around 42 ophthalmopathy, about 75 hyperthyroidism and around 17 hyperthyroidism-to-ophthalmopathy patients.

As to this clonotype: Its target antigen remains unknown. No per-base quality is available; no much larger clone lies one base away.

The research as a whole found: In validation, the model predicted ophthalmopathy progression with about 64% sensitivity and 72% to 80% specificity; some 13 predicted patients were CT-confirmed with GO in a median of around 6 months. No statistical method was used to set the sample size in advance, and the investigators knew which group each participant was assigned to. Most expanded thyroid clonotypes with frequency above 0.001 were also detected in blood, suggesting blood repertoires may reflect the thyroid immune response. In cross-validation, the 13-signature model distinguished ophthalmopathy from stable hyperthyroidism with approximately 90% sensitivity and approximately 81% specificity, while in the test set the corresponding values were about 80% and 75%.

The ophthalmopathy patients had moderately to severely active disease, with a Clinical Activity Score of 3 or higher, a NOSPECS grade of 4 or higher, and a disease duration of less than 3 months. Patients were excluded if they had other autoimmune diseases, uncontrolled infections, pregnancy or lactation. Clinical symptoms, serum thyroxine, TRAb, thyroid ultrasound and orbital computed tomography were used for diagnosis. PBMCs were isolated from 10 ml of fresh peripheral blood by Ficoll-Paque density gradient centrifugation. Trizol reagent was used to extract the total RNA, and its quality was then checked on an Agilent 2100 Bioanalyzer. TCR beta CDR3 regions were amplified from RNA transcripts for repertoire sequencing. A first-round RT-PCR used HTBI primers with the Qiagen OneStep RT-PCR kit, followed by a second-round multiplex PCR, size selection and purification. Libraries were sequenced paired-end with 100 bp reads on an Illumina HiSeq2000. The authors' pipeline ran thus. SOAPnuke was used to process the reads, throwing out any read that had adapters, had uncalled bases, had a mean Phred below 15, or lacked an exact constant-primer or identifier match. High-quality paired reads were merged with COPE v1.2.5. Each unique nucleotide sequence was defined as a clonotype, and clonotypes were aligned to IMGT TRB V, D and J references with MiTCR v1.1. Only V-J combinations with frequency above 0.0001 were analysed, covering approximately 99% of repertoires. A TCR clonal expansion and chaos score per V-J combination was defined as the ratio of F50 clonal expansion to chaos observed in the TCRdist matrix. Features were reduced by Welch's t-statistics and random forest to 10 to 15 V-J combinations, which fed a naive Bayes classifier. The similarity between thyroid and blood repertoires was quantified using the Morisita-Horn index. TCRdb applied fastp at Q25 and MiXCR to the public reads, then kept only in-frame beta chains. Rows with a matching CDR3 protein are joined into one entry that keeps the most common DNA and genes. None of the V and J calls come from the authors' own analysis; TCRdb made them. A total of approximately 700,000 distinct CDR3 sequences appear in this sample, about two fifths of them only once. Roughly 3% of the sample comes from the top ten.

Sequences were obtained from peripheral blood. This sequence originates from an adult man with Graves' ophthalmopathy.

The CDR3 amino acid sequence is: CAIRGSGGRGIQETQYF. At the DNA level, the sequence is TGTGCCATCAGAGGAAGCGGGGGTCGGGGGATCCAAGAGACCCAGTACTTC. The chain employs TRBV10-3 and TRBJ2-5; 8 nucleotides in the junction match TRBD2. Reading from cysteine to phenylalanine, the CDR3 counts 17 amino acids. The kept DNA is CDR3 alone, 51 bases in frame from the first base. V and J are trimmed by 6 bases and 1 base, and the gene matches miss 13 bases of the junction. CDR1 ENHRY and CDR2 SYGVKD were looked up in the germline V gene.